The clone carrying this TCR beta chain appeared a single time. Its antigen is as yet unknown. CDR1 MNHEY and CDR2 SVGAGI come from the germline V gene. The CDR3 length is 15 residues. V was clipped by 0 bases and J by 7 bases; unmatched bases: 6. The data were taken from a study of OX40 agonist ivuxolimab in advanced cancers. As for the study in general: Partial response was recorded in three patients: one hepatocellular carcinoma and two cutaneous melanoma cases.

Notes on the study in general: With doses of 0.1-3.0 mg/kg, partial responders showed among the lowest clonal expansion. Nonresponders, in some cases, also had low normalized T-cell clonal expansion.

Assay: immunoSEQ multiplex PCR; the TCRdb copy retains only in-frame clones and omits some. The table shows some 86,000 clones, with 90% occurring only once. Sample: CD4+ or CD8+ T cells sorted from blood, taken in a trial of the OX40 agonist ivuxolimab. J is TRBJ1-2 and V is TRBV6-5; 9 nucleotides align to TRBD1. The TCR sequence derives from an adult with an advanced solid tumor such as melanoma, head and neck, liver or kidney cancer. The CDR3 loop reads CASSYSTMTGGGYTF. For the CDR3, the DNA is TGTGCCAGCAGTTACTCGACAATGACAGGGGGTGGCTACACCTTC.